This T cell receptor (beta chain) was observed in a study of neoadjuvant anti-PD-1 for oral cavity cancer. Study-level results: Higher pretreatment Treg/Th17 ratios tracked higher pretreatment blood clonality.

This clone has only a few counts. Its antigen is undetermined. Regarding time point: after neoadjuvant nivolumab, at surgical resection. Data came from immunoSEQ multiplex PCR; TCRdb stores just in-frame clones and leaves some out. The sample shows 8,000 or so clones, about three fifths of them seen only once. Source: PBMCs, taken after nivolumab (anti-PD-1) treatment. The receptor was isolated from a person aged 35 to 85 with oral cavity squamous cell carcinoma.

In nucleotides, the CDR3 is TGTGCCAGCAGGCAAGACAGGGATGGGGCCCAGTACTTC. It codes for CASRQDRDGAQYF. V gene TRBV2 combines with J gene TRBJ2-5; 7 bases are a match to TRBD1. V lost 6 bases to trimming and J lost 9 bases; unmatched junction nucleotides: 10. There are 13 residues in the CDR3. Germline V gene lookup returns CDR1 SNHLY and CDR2 FYNNEI.